Presented here are 20 T cell receptor beta chains from one specimen sequenced in a study of CD8+CD57+ T cells in acquired aplastic anemia. Using genomic DNA as the template, TCR beta VDJ and CDR3 profiling was carried out. TCRdb fed the reads into MiXCR, producing one record per CDR3 protein. Among roughly 250,000 distinct CDR3 sequences listed, 82% were seen once. Whoever was chosen for sequencing had shown CD8+CD57+ cell expansion by flow cytometry. Sequencing input: sorted CD4+, CD8+, or CD8+CD57+ T cells (not recorded which) from PBMCs. These receptors originate from a human donor with aplastic anemia.

The CDR3 nucleotides are TGTGCCAGCAGCTTGGCGGGAGGTCCCGTCGGCTATGATGCTTTCTTT. Amino acid sequence: CASSLAGGPVGYDAFF. The V and J genes are TRBV7-8 and TRBJ1-1; D unresolved. The CDR3 is 16 residues long. Germline V lookup: CDR1 SGHVS, CDR2 FQNEAQ. V lost 3 bases, J lost 11 bases, and 25 bases lay in between.

The rearrangement links TRBV25-1 to TRBJ2-7; perhaps TRBD2 as D (6 bases). V lost 6 bases, J lost 1 base, and 10 bases lay in between. The CDR3 loop spans 13 amino acids. Germline-derived CDR1 and CDR2 are MGHDK and SYGVNS. CDR3 in amino acids: CASRRDGSYEQYF. In nucleotides, the CDR3 is TGTGCCAGCAGGCGGGACGGATCCTACGAGCAGTACTTC.

This sequence joins TRBV19 and TRBJ1-1; possible D gene TRBD1, 6 bases. Germline V gene sequence: CDR1 LNHDA, CDR2 SQIVND (reference sequence). The CDR3 is 15 amino acids. V lost 9 bases and J 14 bases, leaving 31 bases between the germline ends. The CDR3 is CASSGEGGANTEEFF. The CDR3 region has the DNA TGTGCCAGCAGCGGGGAGGGGGGGGCGAACACTGAGGAGTTCTTT.

This clonotype has a single count. The V and J genes are TRBV7-9 and TRBJ2-1; D might be TRBD2 (5 bases). The ends were cut back, 5 bases at V and 16 bases at J, with 27 bases in the middle. Germline lookup yields CDR1 SEHNR and CDR2 FQNEAQ (reference sequence). This CDR3 contains 15 residues. The CDR3 region is CASSRIGSTDAVFFF. In DNA, the CDR3 is TGTGCCAGCAGCCGCATAGGGAGTACTGACGCTGTCTTTTTCTTC.

In regard to this clonotype: At one boundary the junction diverges from the germline segment, which might be a read error. The V call is TRBV7-2, the J call TRBJ1-5, with D possibly TRBD1 on 6 matching bases. The CDR3 runs 14 residues. CDR1 is SGHTA, CDR2 FQGNSA, per germline. Here the CDR3 reads CASSVTGGADHGYF. The CDR3 DNA reads TGTGCCAGCAGTGTGACCGGGGGCGCCGACCATGGCTATTTT.

This chain uses TRBV9 with TRBJ2-7; D possibly corresponds to TRBD2 (5 bases). Per germline, CDR1 SGDLS and CDR2 YYNGEE. The CDR3 sequence is 12 residues long. V lost 5 bases, J lost 5 bases, and 11 bases lay in between. In nucleotides, the CDR3 is TGTGCCAGCAGATTGGCCGGGGACGAGCAGTACTTC. The encoded protein is CASRLAGDEQYF.

The chain joins TRBV5-4 to TRBJ1-6, with D possibly being TRBD1 (6 bases). The CDR3 extends over 15 amino acids. In germline, CDR1 is SGHNT, CDR2 YYREEE (reference sequence). Trimming took off 2 bases at V and 7 bases at J, with 13 bases between the two ends. The DNA of the CDR3 is TGTGCCAGCAGCTTTACGAACGGACAGAATTCACCCCTCCACTTT. Residues: CASSFTNGQNSPLHF.

The V and J genes are TRBV7-8 and TRBJ2-7; D is unresolved. Trimming pared 2 bases from V and 4 bases from J, leaving 24 bases between. Germline loops: CDR1 SGHVS, CDR2 FQNEAQ. The CDR3 is made up of 18 amino acids. The CDR3 spells CASSLHADPDTQYYEQYV. The CDR3 bases are TGTGCCAGCAGCTTACATGCAGATCCCGATACGCAGTATTACGAGCAGTACGTC.

The chain employs TRBV9 and TRBJ1-1; tentative D call: TRBD1 (5 bases). Germline V gene data show CDR1 as SGDLS and CDR2 as YYNGEE. V lost 0 bases to trimming and J lost 11 bases, with 20 bases between them. The CDR3 is made up of 15 amino acids. The CDR3, as DNA: TGTGCCAGCAGCGTAGAGGGGCAGGGCACAGATGAGGCTTTCTTT. This sequence encodes CASSVEGQGTDEAFF.

The rearrangement joins TRBV11-2 to TRBJ2-3; D not certain. Germline CDR1 is SGHAT and CDR2 is FQNNGV. Trimming cost V 1 base and J 7 bases, with 9 bases left between them. This CDR3 has 13 residues. CDR3 nucleotides: TGTGCCAGCAGCTTAGGTGCCACGAATACGCAGTATTTT. It yields the protein CASSLGATNTQYF.

With regard to this clonotype: No conserved phenylalanine or tryptophan ends this CDR3, so it is likely a read error. The DNA is left out, because the CDR3 cannot be placed on it with certainty; the CDR3 is given as TCRdb lists it. The chain has TRBV24-1 and TRBJ1-5; the table assigns TRBD1, which was not confirmed against the DNA. Germline V gene data show CDR1 as KGHDR and CDR2 as SFDVKD. The CDR3 adds up to 15 amino acids, both ends counted. The CDR3 loop is CATSDKKTGNEPQTI.

The V and J genes are TRBV7-2 and TRBJ1-5; D remains unclear. The CDR3 consists of 14 residues. Trimming removed 5 bases at V and 14 bases at J, with 22 bases between. Germline loops: CDR1 SGHTA, CDR2 FQGNSA. CDR3 DNA: TGTGCCAGCAGCGTGTCGGATAGCAATGACCCCGAGCATTTT. The encoded protein is CASSVSDSNDPEHF.

A note on this clonotype: The CDR3 does not end in the conserved phenylalanine or tryptophan, so this is likely a read error. The chain combines TRBV7-9 with TRBJ2-1; D might be TRBD1 (7 bases). The V gene lost 7 bases and the J gene lost 11 bases, with 18 bases spanning the gap. Germline loops: CDR1 SEHNR, CDR2 FQNEAQ (reference sequence). The CDR3 spans 13 residues. In DNA, the CDR3 is TGTGCCAGCAAGGGGGCGGGGATGCACCAGCAGTTCTTG. Its translation: CASKGAGMHQQFL.

V gene TRBV9 combines with J gene TRBJ2-3, with D tentatively TRBD2 (7 bases). The germline V and J ends were trimmed by 4 bases and 12 bases, with 21 bases remaining between them. The germline V gene has CDR1 SGDLS and CDR2 YYNGEE. The CDR3 contains 14 residues. The CDR3 here is CASSLGGGSRNQYF. Written as DNA, the CDR3 is TGTGCCAGCAGCTTAGGGGGGGGCAGCCGCAATCAGTATTTT.

This chain links TRBV19 with TRBJ2-1, with D perhaps matching TRBD2 (5 bases). The CDR3 spans 15 residues. CDR1 and CDR2 (germline): LNHDA, SQIVND (reference sequence). The V end lost 1 base, the J end lost 5 bases, and 12 bases lay between the germline ends. The CDR3 here is CASSIGSGGDNEQFF. The CDR3 DNA reads as TGTGCCAGTAGTATAGGGAGTGGAGGCGACAATGAGCAGTTCTTC.

The chain couples TRBV7-8 to TRBJ2-1; 7 bases are a match to TRBD2. The germline gives CDR1 SGHVS, CDR2 FQNEAQ. The CDR3 contains 15 residues. The ends lost 9 bases at V and 12 bases at J; junction bases unmatched: 20. The CDR3 sequence is CASSLAGGAYTGQFF. The CDR3 DNA reads TGTGCCAGTAGTTTAGCGGGCGGTGCCTATACTGGGCAGTTCTTC. The full variable domain, its missing parts supplied by reference TRBV7-8 and TRBJ2-1, is GAGVSQSPRYKVAKRGQDVALRCDPISGHVSLFWYQQALGQGPEFLTYFQNEAQLDKSGLPSDRFFAERPEGSVSTLKIQRTQQEDSAVYLCASSLAGGAYTGQFFGPGTRLTVL.

In its sample, this clonotype was seen once. The CDR3 ends on some other residue instead of the conserved phenylalanine or tryptophan, so this is likely a read error. It is unclear where the CDR3 begins or ends on the DNA, so no DNA is shown, and the CDR3 is as TCRdb lists it. This chain uses TRBV2 with TRBJ1-1. Germline V gene sequence: CDR1 SNHLY, CDR2 FYNNEI. The CDR3 spans 15 amino acids, including both terminal residues. CDR3 protein: CASGVGLTDTQDFGP.

The CDR3 region is CATGRSGSKEEQYF. CDR3 DNA: TGTGCCACCGGCAGGAGCGGGAGCAAAGAGGAGCAGTACTTC. The J gene is TRBJ2-5, the V gene TRBV24-1, with 8 positions matching TRBD2. Trimming took 9 bases from V and 11 from J; bases not matched to a gene: 16. This CDR3 has 14 residues. CDR1 and CDR2 from the germline V gene are KGHDR and SFDVKD.

For this clonotype: Because it lacks the conserved phenylalanine or tryptophan at the end, this CDR3 is likely a read error. The DNA is omitted, as the CDR3 cannot be located on it reliably, and the CDR3 follows TCRdb's listing. The chain couples TRBV2 to TRBJ1-1; the DNA was not used to check the table's D call, TRBD1. Per the germline V gene, CDR1 is SNHLY and CDR2 is FYNNEI. The CDR3 has 15 residues if both end residues are counted. CDR3 loop: CASGDGGTDTQYACP.

The V and J genes are TRBV24-1 and TRBJ2-3; D remains ambiguous. Deletions cut 9 bases from V and 1 base from J, with 4 bases between. CDR3 size: 11 residues. Germline V gene lookup returns CDR1 KGHDR and CDR2 SFDVKD. CDR3 DNA: TGTGCCACCGGGGGCACAGATACGCAGTATTTT. It specifies CATGGTDTQYF.